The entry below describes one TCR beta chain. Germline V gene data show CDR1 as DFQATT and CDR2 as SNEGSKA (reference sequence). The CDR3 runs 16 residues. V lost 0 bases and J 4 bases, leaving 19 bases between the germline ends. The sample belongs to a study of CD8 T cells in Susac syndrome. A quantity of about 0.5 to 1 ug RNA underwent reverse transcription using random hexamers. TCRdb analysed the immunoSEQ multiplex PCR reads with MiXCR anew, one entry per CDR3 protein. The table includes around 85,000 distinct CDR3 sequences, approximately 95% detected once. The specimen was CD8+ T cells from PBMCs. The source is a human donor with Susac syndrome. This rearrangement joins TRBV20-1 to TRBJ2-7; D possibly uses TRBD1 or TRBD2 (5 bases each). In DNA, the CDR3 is TGCAGTGCTAGAGACTGGGGGACCGCCACTCCATACGAGCAGTACTTC. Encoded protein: CSARDWGTATPYEQYF.